Described below is a single TCR beta chain sequence and its context. Its matching antigen is unknown. This sample was included in a study of human T cells and chemical hapten exposure. The time point was: patch test 1, 2 weeks after DPC sensitization. Treatment here: therapeutic diphenylcyclopropenone sensitization with weekly scalp DPC. Overall study results and limits: TCRs above 1 in 1000 frequency stayed constant with DPC sensitization.

The CDR3 has 16 residues. The germline V and J ends were trimmed by 4 bases and 6 bases, with 19 bases remaining between them. MiXCR, run by TCRdb on the RACE reads, gives a single entry per CDR3 protein. The data show more than 150,000 distinct CDR3 sequences, about 15% seen once. This sequence originates from a woman in her twenties or thirties with alopecia areata. Some clones in this sample may be carry-over from other donors' samples. This chain connects TRBV12-3 or TRBV12-4 to TRBJ2-1; tentatively, D is TRBD2 (6 bases). The specimen was whole blood, collected in connection with sensitization to the hapten diphenylcyclopropenone (DPC). The CDR3 DNA is TGTGCCAGCAGTTCGTTTGGGTTAGCGGCGCGCAATGAGCAGTTCTTC. This sequence encodes CASSSFGLAARNEQFF.